This entry lists 6 T cell receptor beta chains sequenced from one sample in a study of vaccination effects on CD4 cells after COVID-19. With the ViraFEST assay, the study expanded antigen-specific CD4+ T cells using viral peptide pools, then sequenced them. Around day 10 of culture, CD4+ T cells were separated out. All study participants received two doses of BNT162b2 or mRNA-1273 vaccine. The method was immunoSEQ multiplex PCR; TCRdb's version includes in-frame clones alone and lacks a portion of them. The table includes 84,000 or so clones, around four fifths detected once. Their target antigens are unknown. Sequenced here: CD4+ T cells from PBMCs cultured with HCoV-OC43 spike peptides, sampled after COVID-19 vaccination. The sample's subset: HCoV-OC43 spike overlapping peptide pool stimulation. The receptors originated from a human donor who received a COVID-19 vaccine.

The chain links TRBV5-1 to TRBJ2-5; D unclear. Trimming took off 0 bases at V and 5 bases at J, with 5 bases between the two ends. This CDR3 has 12 residues. Germline V gene data show CDR1 as SGHRS and CDR2 as YFSETQ. The CDR3 region is CASSLDLETQYF. CDR3 DNA: TGCGCCAGCAGCTTGGATTTGGAGACCCAGTACTTC.

The chain joins TRBV10-3 to TRBJ2-1, with 7 bases that match TRBD1. CDR3 length: 14 residues. The germline V gene encodes CDR1 ENHRY and CDR2 SYGVKD. The V and J ends lost 5 bases and 4 bases, in that order; junction bases with no gene match: 5. CDR3: CAISNQQGYNEQFF. CDR3 nucleotide sequence: TGTGCCATCAGTAACCAACAGGGGTACAATGAGCAGTTCTTC.

This chain connects TRBV12-5 to TRBJ2-5; 11 bases are shared with TRBD2. Unmatched junction bases numbered 13, after V lost 6 bases and J lost 4 bases. This CDR3 region has 17 residues. Per the germline V gene, CDR1 is LGHNT and CDR2 is FRNRAP. The CDR3 DNA follows: TGTGCTAGTGGGCGAGAACGACTAGCGGGGTTCGGAGAGACCCAGTACTTC. It codes for CASGRERLAGFGETQYF.

This clone has more than one count but fewer than ten. The chain joins TRBV6-5 to TRBJ2-2, with D perhaps matching TRBD1 (5 bases). CDR1 and CDR2 from the germline V gene are MNHEY and SVGAGI. Trimming removed 6 bases from V and 1 base from J, with 9 bases in between. The CDR3 contains 14 residues. CDR3 residues: CASRRTGNTGELFF. CDR3 nucleotide sequence: TGTGCCAGCAGAAGAACAGGGAACACCGGGGAGCTGTTTTTT.

The chain uses TRBV30 and TRBJ2-1, with 7 bases matching TRBD1. CDR3 length: 17 residues. The trim removed 2 bases at V and 0 bases at J, leaving 10 bases unmatched. Germline CDR1 is GTSNPN and CDR2 is SVGIG (reference sequence). The CDR3 protein is CAWSPDRTGASYNEQFF. CDR3 nucleotide sequence: TGTGCCTGGAGTCCTGACCGGACAGGAGCCTCCTACAATGAGCAGTTCTTC.

The rearrangement links TRBV5-5 to TRBJ1-4; unclear D gene. The CDR3 is 14 amino acids. The V gene's germline CDR1 is SGHKS and CDR2 YYEKEE (reference sequence). The V end was cut by 4 bases, the J end by 3 bases, with 10 bases between. CDR3 in amino acids: CASSLTNANEKLFF. CDR3 DNA: TGTGCCAGCAGCCTCACAAACGCTAATGAAAAACTGTTTTTT.